This TCR beta chain was obtained from a study of CD8 T cells in ankylosing spondylitis. TCRdb reanalysed the 5' RACE reads using MiXCR and keeps one entry per CDR3 protein. The table lists roughly 490,000 distinct CDR3 sequences, roughly 5.3% of them singletons. Study-wide points: Seven to nine highly homologous variants made up a TCR beta motif, and this motif appeared characteristic of ankylosing spondylitis blood.

As concerns this clonotype: Its antigen is still unknown. A much larger clone lies one base from this, so it may be a read error.

The V end was cut by 4 bases, the J end by 2 bases, with 8 bases between. The CDR3 contains 13 residues. CDR1 and CDR2 (germline): SEHNR, FQNEAQ (reference sequence). Sample: blood, either unsorted or a sorted T cell fraction (not recorded which). This clonotype originated in a male donor with ankylosing spondylitis. V usage is TRBV7-9 and J usage is TRBJ1-2; D is uncertain. The CDR3 sequence is CASSSTRNYGYTF. CDR3 coding DNA: TGTGCCAGCAGCTCGACAAGGAACTATGGCTACACCTTC.